These 30 T cell receptor beta chains were sequenced from one sample in a study of blood T cells in healthy people across ages. The second PCR ran about 6 to 12 cycles with a sample-barcoded 5' primer and J-beta primers. TCRdb redid the calling of the 5' RACE reads with MiXCR, one entry per CDR3 protein. Of about 1.6 million distinct CDR3 sequences listed, about 35% are singletons. Sequenced sample: blood. These receptor sequences come from a woman in her 30s in good health.

The chain couples TRBV7-6 to TRBJ2-7, with no clear D. Germline lookup yields CDR1 SGHVS and CDR2 FNYEAQ. The CDR3 totals 9 residues. CDR3 amino acids: CWGGHEQYF. The CDR3 coding sequence is TGTTGGGGTGGGCACGAGCAGTACTTC.

The chain joins TRBV20-1 to TRBJ2-2; D possibly corresponds to TRBD2 (5 bases). Germline CDR1 reads DFQATT; CDR2 reads SNEGSKA (reference sequence). This CDR3 spans 14 amino acids. Trimming took off 1 base at V and 4 bases at J, with 10 bases between the two ends. CDR3 nucleotides: TGCAGTGCTAGAGGTAGCGTGGTCACCGGGGAGCTGTTTTTT. It is translated as CSARGSVVTGELFF.

This clonotype has just a few counts. This chain connects TRBV10-3 to TRBJ2-3; D might be TRBD1 or TRBD2, each matching 5 bases. Deletions cut 0 bases from V and 1 base from J, with 11 bases between. This CDR3 contains 16 residues. Looked up from germline, CDR1 is ENHRY and CDR2 is SYGVKD. The CDR3: CAISESWGLGTDTQYF. As DNA, the CDR3 is TGTGCCATCAGTGAGTCGTGGGGGTTAGGCACAGATACGCAGTATTTT.

This clonotype was counted only a few times. This chain uses TRBV29-1 with TRBJ1-4; 9 nucleotides line up with TRBD1. The CDR3 has 13 residues. CDR1 SQVTM and CDR2 ANQGSEA come from the germline V gene. Trimming at V came to 8 bases and at J to 7 bases, leaving 8 bases not matched to a gene. CDR3 bases: TGCAGCATTTGGACAGGGGTGGGTGAAAAACTGTTTTTT. Residues: CSIWTGVGEKLFF.

Here the CDR3 reads CASSYSQTSPGELFF. DNA of the CDR3: TGTGCCAGCAGCTATAGCCAGACTAGTCCCGGGGAGCTGTTTTTT. The chain has TRBV7-3 and TRBJ2-2; D possibly corresponds to TRBD2 (6 bases). The CDR3 totals 15 residues. Germline values: CDR1 SGHTA, CDR2 FQGTGA. V lost 4 bases and J lost 6, with 15 bases in between.

J is TRBJ2-1 and V is TRBV20-1; TRBD1 or TRBD2 may be the D gene (5 bases each). Trimming cost V 5 bases and J 8 bases, with 10 bases left between them. The germline CDR1 and CDR2 sequences are DFQATT and SNEGSKA (reference sequence). The CDR3 spans 11 residues. CDR3 in DNA: TGCAGTGCTGGGACCATGGATGAGCAGTTCTTC. It is translated as CSAGTMDEQFF.

This clonotype has a handful of counts. This chain uses TRBV5-1 with TRBJ2-3; tentatively, D is TRBD2 (5 bases). Germline V CDR1 and CDR2: SGHRS, YFSETQ. The germline V and J ends were trimmed by 6 bases and 2 bases, with 13 bases remaining between them. The CDR3 extends over 14 amino acids. CDR3 region: CASIEGDFTDTQYF. The CDR3 DNA is TGCGCCAGCATCGAGGGAGATTTCACAGATACGCAGTATTTT. The whole variable domain, remainder taken from reference TRBV5-1 and TRBJ2-3, is KAGVTQTPRYLIKTRGQQVTLSCSPISGHRSVSWYQQTPGQGLQFLFEYFSETQRNKGNFPGRFSGRQFSNSRSEMNVSTLELGDSALYLCASIEGDFTDTQYFGPGTRLTVL.

This chain connects TRBV10-3 to TRBJ1-2; D remains ambiguous. The CDR3 has 13 amino acids. V was pared by 3 bases and J by 6 bases, with 11 bases between. CDR1 and CDR2 (germline): ENHRY, SYGVKD. The CDR3 DNA follows: TGTGCCATCAGTGACGGCCAGGACCATGGCTACACCTTC. Protein sequence: CAISDGQDHGYTF.

The rearrangement joins TRBV15 to TRBJ2-5, with D perhaps matching TRBD2 (6 bases). The CDR3 length is 15 residues. The ends were cut back, 0 bases at V and 3 bases at J, with 11 bases in the middle. Looked up from germline, CDR1 is LNHNV and CDR2 is YYDKDF (reference sequence). The CDR3 is CATSRDQGGEETQYF. DNA for the CDR3: TGTGCCACCAGCAGAGATCAGGGCGGGGAAGAGACCCAGTACTTC.

This clonotype was seen a handful of times. This chain uses TRBV11-2 with TRBJ2-3, with TRBD2 matching over 10 bases. Germline loops: CDR1 SGHAT, CDR2 FQNNGV. Trimming removed 2 bases from V and 2 bases from J; junction bases left unmatched: 7. CDR3 size: 17 residues. The CDR3 is CASSLPRTSGDTDTQYF. In nucleotides, the CDR3 is TGTGCCAGCAGCTTACCCAGGACTAGCGGAGACACAGATACGCAGTATTTT.

This rearrangement joins TRBV10-3 to TRBJ1-1, with 10 bases that match TRBD1. From germline, CDR1 is ENHRY and CDR2 SYGVKD. V gave up 7 bases and J gave up 7 bases; unmatched junction bases: 9. The CDR3 has 14 amino acids. CDR3 sequence: CAINPGQGQGEAFF. CDR3 DNA: TGTGCCATCAACCCGGGACAGGGGCAGGGTGAAGCTTTCTTT.

This clonotype was seen a handful of times. The chain is built from TRBV10-3 and TRBJ1-6; perhaps TRBD1 as D (5 bases). The V and J ends lost 7 bases and 7 bases respectively, with 20 bases between them. This CDR3 contains 16 residues. Germline assignment: CDR1 ENHRY and CDR2 SYGVKD. CDR3 DNA sequence: TGTGCCATCATAACGGGGCCGGGCGGTTGGAATTCACCCCTCCACTTT. Translated, it gives CAIITGPGGWNSPLHF.

The V call is TRBV29-1, the J call TRBJ1-1; D is uncertain. The ends were cut back, 7 bases at V and 1 base at J, with 10 bases in the middle. There are 12 residues in the CDR3. CDR1 and CDR2 (germline): SQVTM, ANQGSEA. The CDR3 region is CSAKTANTEAFF. CDR3 nucleotide sequence: TGCAGCGCGAAGACTGCGAACACTGAAGCTTTCTTT.

This clonotype occurred many times. The chain joins TRBV3-1 to TRBJ2-3, with D perhaps TRBD1 (6 bases). Germline CDR1 and CDR2: LGHDT and YNNKEL (reference sequence). The CDR3 contains 16 residues. Trimming removed 0 bases from V and 1 base from J, with 11 bases in between. The CDR3 DNA reads TGTGCCAGCAGCCAAGAAAGGGGGAGCGGCACAGATACGCAGTATTTT. Its protein product is CASSQERGSGTDTQYF.

J is TRBJ1-1 and V is TRBV7-9; D unclear. This CDR3 has 12 amino acids. Germline V gives CDR1 SEHNR, CDR2 FQNEAQ (reference sequence). The ends were cut back, 6 bases at V and 4 bases at J, with 9 bases in the middle. CDR3 region: CASSSSGTEAFF. The CDR3 DNA is TGTGCCAGCAGTTCGAGCGGCACTGAAGCTTTCTTT.

A remark on this clonotype: A clone one base away is much larger, so this may be a read error. The V gene is TRBV20-1, the J gene TRBJ2-7; tentative D call: TRBD1 (5 bases). Germline V lookup: CDR1 DFQATT, CDR2 SNEGSKA (reference sequence). The CDR3 runs to 10 residues. The CDR3 DNA follows: TGCAGGGCACAGGAGAACGAGCAGTACTTC. It yields the protein CRAQENEQYF.

This sequence joins TRBV7-9 and TRBJ2-7; D call uncertain. Trimming pared 1 base from V and 3 bases from J, leaving 13 bases between. The CDR3 runs 15 residues. Germline CDR1 is SEHNR and CDR2 is FQNEAQ (reference sequence). The CDR3 is CASSLGSAEYYEQYF. In nucleotides, the CDR3 is TGTGCCAGCAGCTTAGGGTCAGCTGAATACTACGAGCAGTACTTC.

This clonotype was seen ten or more times. DNA of the CDR3: TGTGCCAGCAGTCCGACCGGACCCCCGAGTAATGGCTACACCTTC. Protein product: CASSPTGPPSNGYTF. The rearrangement links TRBV12-3 or TRBV12-4 to TRBJ1-2; D unclear. This CDR3 has 15 residues. Trimming took 5 bases from V and 6 from J, leaving 19 bases between them.

As for this clonotype: A much more abundant neighbour one base away suggests this may be a read error. The J gene is TRBJ1-1, the V gene TRBV25-1; D is undetermined. This CDR3 contains 11 residues. Germline V gives CDR1 MGHDK, CDR2 SYGVNS. The CDR3 is CASSEGAETFF. The CDR3 DNA sequence: TGTGCCAGCAGTGAGGGCGCTGAAACTTTCTTT.

The chain is built from TRBV6-1 and TRBJ2-5; D not certain. The CDR3 runs to 14 residues. Trimming removed 5 bases from V and 4 bases from J, with 14 bases in between. Germline V gene data show CDR1 as MNHNS and CDR2 as SASEGT. CDR3 sequence reads: CASSPLVYVETQYF. CDR3 sequence (DNA): TGTGCCAGCAGTCCCCTTGTTTACGTAGAGACCCAGTACTTC.

The chain has TRBV2 and TRBJ1-5; possibly TRBD1 for D (6 bases). Per the germline V gene, CDR1 is SNHLY and CDR2 is FYNNEI. The length of the CDR3 is 14 residues. Between the trimmed V and J ends, which lost 6 bases and 5 bases, there was a span of 14 bases. Written as DNA, the CDR3 is TGTGCCAGCAGCGATGGGACACCTTATCAGCCCCAGCATTTT. Its translation: CASSDGTPYQPQHF.

This clonotype was seen only once. The rearrangement uses TRBV27 and TRBJ2-3, with TRBD1 as a possible D gene (6 bases). CDR3 length: 17 amino acids. Trimming took off 1 base at V and 6 bases at J, with 20 bases between the two ends. The germline CDR1 and CDR2 sequences are MNHEY and SMNVEV (reference sequence). The CDR3 reads CASSLLGTNLRDDTQYF. The CDR3 DNA sequence: TGTGCCAGCAGTTTATTAGGGACAAATCTCCGGGATGATACGCAGTATTTT.

This clonotype was detected many times. The CDR3 nucleotides read TGCACCCCCGGAGGGAGAGGTGGTAATGAGCAGTTCTTC. It translates to CTPGGRGGNEQFF. This chain links TRBV20-1 with TRBJ2-1; D possibly corresponds to TRBD2 (6 bases). CDR3 length equals 13 residues. The V gene's germline CDR1 is DFQATT and CDR2 SNEGSKA (reference sequence).

This clonotype has more than one count but fewer than ten. V gene TRBV6-5 combines with J gene TRBJ2-1, with 8 bases matching TRBD2. This CDR3 comprises 15 residues. Trimming removed 6 bases from V and 8 bases from J; junction bases left unmatched: 12. Looked up from germline, CDR1 is MNHEY and CDR2 is SVGAGI. CDR3 in amino acids: CASSLPGLGGHEQFF. CDR3 nucleotide sequence: TGTGCCAGCAGCCTACCGGGACTAGGGGGTCATGAGCAGTTCTTC.

This clonotype turned up a few times. The chain joins TRBV20-1 to TRBJ1-2; D may be TRBD1 (6 bases). Trimming shortened V by 6 bases and J by 7 bases, and 15 bases separated the two germline ends. Germline V CDR1 and CDR2: DFQATT, SNEGSKA (reference sequence). This CDR3 is built from 12 residues. CDR3 sequence (DNA): TGCAGTGCCCGCGGGGACATTTCTGGCTACACCTTC. This encodes CSARGDISGYTF.

The rearrangement links TRBV20-1 to TRBJ1-5; a weak D match, TRBD1 (6 bases). The CDR3 contains 15 residues. From germline, CDR1 is DFQATT and CDR2 SNEGSKA (reference sequence). The V end lost 0 bases, the J end lost 2 bases, and 11 bases lay between the germline ends. CDR3: CSARDWGHGNQPQHF. The CDR3 nucleotides are TGCAGTGCTAGAGATTGGGGGCATGGCAATCAGCCCCAGCATTTT.

The rearrangement joins TRBV12-3 or TRBV12-4 to TRBJ2-5, with D tentatively TRBD1 (5 bases). The germline V and J ends were trimmed by 6 bases and 1 base, with 15 bases remaining between them. The CDR3 consists of 15 residues. CDR3 bases: TGTGCCAGCAGCGCCGCCCCCAGGGCCCAAGAGACCCAGTACTTC. Residues: CASSAAPRAQETQYF.

This clonotype has only one observation. One end of the junction varies from germline; a read error may be responsible. This chain links TRBV5-5 with TRBJ1-5, with D possibly being TRBD1 (5 bases). Germline lookup yields CDR1 SGHKS and CDR2 YYEKEE (reference sequence). This CDR3 has 15 amino acids. This chain's CDR3 is CASSGTGDPNRPQHF. The CDR3 region has the DNA TGTGCCAGCAGTGGAACGGGGGATCCCAATCGGCCCCAGCATTTT. Full variable domain (missing parts from reference TRBV5-5 and TRBJ1-5): DAGVTQSPTHLIKTRGQQVTLRCSPISGHKSVSWYQQVLGQGPQFIFQYYEKEERGRGNFPDRFSARQFPNYSSELNVNALLLGDSALYLCASSGTGDPNRPQHFGDGTRLSIL.

This clonotype has only a few counts. The rearrangement links TRBV6-5 to TRBJ2-5; 8 bases line up with TRBD2. Germline V gene lookup returns CDR1 MNHEY and CDR2 SVGAGI. V lost 6 bases, J lost 3 bases, and 15 bases stayed unmatched. This CDR3 contains 17 residues. CDR3 in amino acids: CASSPLKWTGGEETQYF. CDR3 bases: TGTGCCAGCAGCCCCCTTAAATGGACCGGGGGGGAAGAGACCCAGTACTTC.

The chain uses TRBV6-2 or TRBV6-3 and TRBJ1-2; D is unclear. Trimming left V 4 bases short and J 2 bases short, with 11 bases between. In germline, CDR1 is MNHEY, CDR2 SVGEGT. This CDR3 region has 14 residues. The CDR3 DNA follows: TGTGCCAGCAGTTCCCCGGGCTACAACTATGGCTACACCTTC. The encoded protein is CASSSPGYNYGYTF.